What follows are 12 T cell receptor beta chains derived from one specimen sequenced in a study of blood T cells in healthy people across ages. Combining a sample-barcoded 5' primer with a J-beta primer mix, a second PCR ran for roughly 7 to 12 cycles. TCRdb reprocessed the 5' RACE reads via MiXCR and lists one record per CDR3 protein. This table holds approximately 960,000 distinct CDR3 sequences, 25% to 35% found once. These data were also reused for a study on T cells of mothers and their children.

The material sequenced was blood. The receptors here all came from a woman aged 40 to 50 in good health.

The chain joins TRBV2 to TRBJ2-5; TRBD2 agrees at 13 bases. There are 16 residues in the CDR3. V shed 5 bases and J 1 base; nucleotides not matched to a gene: 4. CDR1 SNHLY and CDR2 FYNNEI come from the germline V gene. The CDR3: CASSTTSGGAQETQYF. DNA for the CDR3: TGTGCCAGCAGTACCACTAGCGGGGGGGCCCAAGAGACCCAGTACTTC.

This clonotype has a count of ten or more. The chain couples TRBV5-1 to TRBJ2-1, with D possibly TRBD2 on 6 matching bases. CDR1 SGHRS and CDR2 YFSETQ come from the germline V gene. V was trimmed by 3 bases and J by 5 bases, leaving 12 bases between them. This CDR3 has 14 amino acids. As DNA, the CDR3 is TGCGCCAGCAGCTCCACGACTAGGAACAATGAGCAGTTCTTC. Translation gives CASSSTTRNNEQFF.

This clonotype was seen only a few times. The rearrangement joins TRBV3-1 to TRBJ2-7; D may be TRBD1 or TRBD2 (5 bases each). Per germline, CDR1 LGHDT and CDR2 YNNKEL (reference sequence). The V end was cut by 3 bases, the J end by 2 bases, with 17 bases between. The CDR3 is 16 amino acids. CDR3 nucleotides: TGTGCCAGCAGCCACGCTCCAGGGACGACCACCTACGAGCAGTACTTC. Translated, it gives CASSHAPGTTTYEQYF.

This clonotype occurred a few times. The chain employs TRBV7-2 and TRBJ2-1; D is uncertain. CDR1 is SGHTA and CDR2 is FQGNSA in the germline V gene. The CDR3 is 15 amino acids. With 7 bases removed from V and 0 bases from J, the gap between germline ends came to 13 bases. Here the CDR3 reads CASIPDSSSYNEQFF. CDR3 nucleotides: TGTGCCAGCATCCCTGACTCGTCCTCCTACAATGAGCAGTTCTTC.

This clonotype has a count of ten or more. J is TRBJ2-7 and V is TRBV20-1; weak D call: TRBD1 (5 bases). Trimming shortened V by 3 bases and J by 7 bases, and 19 bases separated the two germline ends. CDR3 length: 14 residues. Germline V gene data show CDR1 as DFQATT and CDR2 as SNEGSKA (reference sequence). This CDR3 is CSARDPSGSQEQYF. CDR3 sequence (DNA): TGCAGTGCTAGGGACCCCTCAGGGTCGCAGGAGCAGTACTTC.

This chain connects TRBV27 to TRBJ1-5; tentative D call: TRBD1 (6 bases). This CDR3 spans 13 amino acids. Germline values: CDR1 MNHEY, CDR2 SMNVEV (reference sequence). V lost 6 bases, J lost 6 bases, and 12 bases lay in between. The CDR3 here is CASRLQGGQPQHF. CDR3 nucleotide sequence: TGTGCCAGCAGGTTACAAGGGGGTCAGCCCCAGCATTTT.

The table lists this clonotype with many counts. The chain has TRBV4-2 and TRBJ2-5; no clear D gene. The CDR3 loop spans 13 amino acids. The V and J ends lost 0 bases and 4 bases respectively, with 6 bases between them. Germline V gene data show CDR1 as LGHNA and CDR2 as YNFKEQ. CDR3 sequence: CASSQETSETQYF. The CDR3 DNA follows: TGTGCCAGCAGCCAAGAAACGTCAGAGACCCAGTACTTC.

The CDR3 nucleotides read TGTGCCAGCAGCTTAGAGGGATCCTCCCACTACGAGCAGTACTTC. Translation: CASSLEGSSHYEQYF. This rearrangement joins TRBV7-9 to TRBJ2-7; D not resolved. Germline values: CDR1 SEHNR, CDR2 FQNEAQ (reference sequence). V was clipped by 1 base and J by 3 bases, with 13 bases between them. The CDR3 has 15 amino acids.

The J gene is TRBJ1-2, the V gene TRBV12-3 or TRBV12-4; D is uncertain. V was trimmed by 3 bases and J by 3 bases, leaving 8 bases between them. This CDR3 is 13 amino acids long. CDR3 DNA sequence: TGTGCCAGCAGTTTGATAGGAGACTATGGCTACACCTTC. Protein: CASSLIGDYGYTF.

The V call is TRBV20-1, the J call TRBJ2-5; D unresolved. The end of the DNA aligns better with TRBJ2-7, so the J call may be wrong. Germline V gene sequence: CDR1 DFQATT, CDR2 SNEGSKA (reference sequence). The CDR3 covers 16 residues. The CDR3 DNA reads TGCAGTCGCCAGAGGACCGGCCGGAGCGTTCCAGGCGAGCAGTACTTC. Translated, it gives CSRQRTGRSVPGEQYF.

The V call is TRBV7-2, the J call TRBJ2-7; D is uncertain. Trimming cost V 5 bases and J 2 bases, with 19 bases left between them. CDR1 SGHTA and CDR2 FQGNSA come from the germline V gene. This CDR3 is 16 amino acids long. The CDR3 coding sequence is TGTGCCAGCAGCCGATTCTATACCCGGTCGGCCTACGAGCAGTACTTC. This codes for CASSRFYTRSAYEQYF.

The chain recombines TRBV1 with TRBJ2-1; the DNA was not used to check the table's D call, TRBD2. TRBV1 has pseudogene status. The CDR3 has 19 residues. CDR3 DNA sequence: TGCACCAGCAGCCAAGATAATTTAGCGGGGGGCCGCTCCTACAATGAGCAGTTCTTC. Translation gives CTSSQDNLAGGRSYNEQFF.